This TCR beta chain was documented in a study of control samples from healthy donors and cancer patients. The CDR3 consists of 13 residues. CDR1 and CDR2 (germline): SGHTA, FQGTGA. The germline V and J ends were trimmed by 5 bases and 4 bases, with 9 bases remaining between them. Method: immunoSEQ multiplex PCR; TCRdb's copy keeps in-frame clones and lacks some. Of 120,000 or so clones listed, about 90% are singletons. This clonotype was sampled from a man aged 18 to 30 in good health. Material: blood. J is TRBJ1-3 and V is TRBV7-3; perhaps TRBD1 as D (6 bases). CDR3 coding DNA: TGTGCCAGCAGCCGGGACATCGGAAACACCATATATTTT. This gives the protein CASSRDIGNTIYF.